This T cell receptor (beta chain) was retrieved from a study of shared clonotypes between healthy human individuals. Sequenced by immunoSEQ multiplex PCR; TCRdb stores in-frame clones only, minus some. This sample yields about 2 million clones, of which roughly 94% are seen a single time; approximately 1.2% belongs to the top ten. The sample holds one count of this clone. Terminally differentiated effector memory CD45RA+ cells were excluded by CCR7 positive selection of CD45RO-negative cells. Germline CDR1 is SEHNR and CDR2 is FQNEAQ (reference sequence). This CDR3 has 14 amino acids. The V and J ends lost 0 bases and 5 bases respectively, with 8 bases between them.

The TCR sequence derives from a young man in good health. The sequencing sample was made of naive CD8+ T cells sorted from blood. This rearrangement joins TRBV7-9 to TRBJ2-1; no clear D gene. The CDR3 nucleotides read TGTGCCAGCAGCTTAGCCTGGGCAGACAATGAGCAGTTCTTC. This translates into CASSLAWADNEQFF. Combining the CDR3 with reference TRBV7-9 and TRBJ2-1 gives the whole variable domain DTGVSQNPRHKITKRGQNVTFRCDPISEHNRLYWYRQTLGQGPEFLTYFQNEAQLEKSRLLSDRFSAERPKGSFSTLEIQRTEQGDSAMYLCASSLAWADNEQFFGPGTRLTVL.